A single sample is the source of the 6 T cell receptor beta chains below, sequenced in a study of shared clonotypes between healthy human individuals. The table came from immunoSEQ multiplex PCR; TCRdb's copy has only in-frame clones and leaves some out. The sample shows about 480,000 clones, about 79% of them seen only once. The sequencing sample was made of PBMCs. All receptors come from a woman between 35 and 50 years old in good health. Some clones in this sample may be carry-over from other donors' samples.

This chain uses TRBV10-2 with TRBJ2-7, with 8 bases fitting TRBD2. V was pared by 6 bases and J by 3 bases, with 4 bases of the junction left unmatched. Germline V CDR1 and CDR2: WSHSY, SAAADI. The CDR3 is 13 residues long. The CDR3 here is CASRAGESYEQYF. The CDR3, as DNA: TGCGCCAGCAGAGCGGGGGAAAGCTACGAGCAGTACTTC.

This rearrangement joins TRBV28 to TRBJ2-5; possible D gene TRBD1, 6 bases. This CDR3 has 16 amino acids. The ends were cut back, 3 bases at V and 1 base at J, with 15 bases in the middle. CDR1 is MDHEN, CDR2 SYDVKM, per germline. Here the CDR3 DNA reads TGTGCCAGCAGTTTGGGAAGTGGGACAAGCCAAGAGACCCAGTACTTC. It yields the protein CASSLGSGTSQETQYF.

The CDR3 loop is CSVDFQYGYTF. Here the CDR3 DNA reads TGCAGCGTTGATTTCCAGTATGGCTACACCTTC. This chain connects TRBV29-1 to TRBJ1-2, with D unresolved. Germline V lookup: CDR1 SQVTM, CDR2 ANQGSEA. Trimming removed 3 bases from V and 5 bases from J, with 7 bases in between. CDR3 length: 11 residues.

The chain uses TRBV4-1 and TRBJ2-5; maybe TRBD2 (6 bases). Germline V gene data show CDR1 as MGHRA and CDR2 as YSYEKL. Trimming cost V 3 bases and J 5 bases, with 22 bases left between them. There are 17 residues in the CDR3. CDR3 nucleotide sequence: TGCGCCAGCAGCCAGAACCAGGGAACGGAGGGCCGGGAGACCCAGTACTTC. Protein sequence: CASSQNQGTEGRETQYF.

The chain carries TRBV10-1 and TRBJ1-4, with D possibly matching TRBD1 (6 bases). V was pared by 6 bases and J by 6 bases, with 11 bases between. The CDR3 has 13 residues. Germline CDR1 reads WNHNN; CDR2 reads SYGVQD (reference sequence). The CDR3 sequence: CASRDRSYEKLFF. CDR3 DNA: TGCGCCAGCAGGGACAGAAGCTATGAAAAACTGTTTTTT.

This rearrangement joins TRBV18 to TRBJ2-6; the D is unclear. CDR1 and CDR2 (germline): KGHSH, LQKENI. Deletions cut 4 bases from V and 0 bases from J, with 7 bases between. This CDR3 has 15 amino acids. The CDR3 sequence is CASSRTASGANVLTF. The CDR3 bases are TGTGCCAGCTCACGGACGGCCTCTGGGGCCAACGTCCTGACTTTC.